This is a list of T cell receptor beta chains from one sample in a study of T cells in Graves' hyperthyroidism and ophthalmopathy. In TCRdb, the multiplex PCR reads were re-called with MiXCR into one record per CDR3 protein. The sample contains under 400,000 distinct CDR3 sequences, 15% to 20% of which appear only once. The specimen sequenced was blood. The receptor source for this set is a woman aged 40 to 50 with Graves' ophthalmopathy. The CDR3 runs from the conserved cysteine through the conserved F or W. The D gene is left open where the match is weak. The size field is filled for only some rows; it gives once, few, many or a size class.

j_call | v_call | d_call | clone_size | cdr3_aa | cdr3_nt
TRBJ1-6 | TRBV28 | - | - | CASRGGPQIPNSPLHF | TGTGCCAGCAGAGGGGGACCCCAAATCCCAAATTCACCCCTCCACTTT
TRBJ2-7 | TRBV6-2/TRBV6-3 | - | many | CASSYSSRYPYEQYF | TGTGCCAGCAGTTACTCGAGCCGTTACCCCTACGAGCAGTACTTC
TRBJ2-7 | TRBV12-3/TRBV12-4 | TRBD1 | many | CASSLGTGHEQYF | TGTGCCAGCAGTTTGGGGACAGGGCACGAGCAGTACTTC
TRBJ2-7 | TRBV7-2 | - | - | CASRPRPGDEQYF | TGTGCCAGCAGGCCACGCCCGGGGGACGAGCAGTACTTC
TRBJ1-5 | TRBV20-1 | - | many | CSASGQPQHF | TGCAGTGCTAGCGGTCAGCCCCAGCATTTT
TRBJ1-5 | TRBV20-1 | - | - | CSANMGRGQPQHF | TGCAGTGCTAATATGGGGAGGGGTCAGCCCCAGCATTTT
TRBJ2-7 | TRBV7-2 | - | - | CASRGSAYGQYF | TGTGCCAGCAGGGGTTCGGCCTACGGGCAGTACTTC
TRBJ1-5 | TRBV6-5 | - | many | CASSYSEGPQHF | TGTGCCAGCAGTTACTCAGAGGGGCCCCAGCATTTT
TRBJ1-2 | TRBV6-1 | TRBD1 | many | CASLPGQGSTNYGYTF | TGTGCCTCTCTCCCGGGACAGGGGTCGACTAACTATGGCTACACCTTC
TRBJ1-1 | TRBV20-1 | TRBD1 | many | CSARRPGGLNTEAFF | TGCAGTGCTAGAAGACCAGGGGGGCTGAACACTGAAGCTTTCTTT
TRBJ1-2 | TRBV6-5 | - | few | CASSIDFYGYTF | TGTGCCAGCAGTATCGACTTCTATGGCTACACCTTC
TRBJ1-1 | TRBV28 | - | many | CASGRGGAGSEAFF | TGTGCCAGCGGCAGAGGGGGGGCTGGCTCTGAAGCTTTCTTT
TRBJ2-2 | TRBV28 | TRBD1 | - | CASRRPTGTNTGELFF | TGTGCCAGCAGAAGACCGACAGGGACGAACACCGGGGAGCTGTTTTTT
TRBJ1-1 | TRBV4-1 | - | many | CASRHTTENTEAFF | TGCGCCAGCAGGCATACGACGGAGAACACTGAAGCTTTCTTT
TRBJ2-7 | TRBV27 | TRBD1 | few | CASSLTGGGFYEQYF | TGTGCCAGCAGCCTGACAGGGGGCGGATTCTACGAGCAGTACTTC
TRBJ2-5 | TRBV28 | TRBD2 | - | CASSLTGSGGTQYF | TGTGCCAGCAGTTTAACCGGTAGCGGGGGAACCCAGTACTTC
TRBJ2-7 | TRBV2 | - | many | CASSGGTYSYEQYF | TGTGCCAGCAGTGGCGGGACGTACTCCTACGAGCAGTACTTC
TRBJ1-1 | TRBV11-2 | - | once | CASSTQGIYTEAFF | TGTGCCAGCAGCACCCAGGGCATCTACACTGAAGCTTTCTTT
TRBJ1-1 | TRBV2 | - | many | CASSFLGRSEAFF | TGTGCCAGCAGCTTTCTCGGTCGGTCTGAAGCTTTCTTT
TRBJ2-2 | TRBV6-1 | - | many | CASSTQGDRNTGELFF | TGTGCCAGCAGTACACAGGGCGACAGGAACACCGGGGAGCTGTTTTTT
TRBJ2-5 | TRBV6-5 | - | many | CASSYGLGETQYF | TGTGCCAGCAGTTACGGCCTCGGGGAGACCCAGTACTTC
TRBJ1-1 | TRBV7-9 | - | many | CASSLAGEGTEAFF | TGTGCCAGCAGCTTAGCAGGTGAGGGCACTGAAGCTTTCTTT
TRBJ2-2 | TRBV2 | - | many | CASSEVRVGELFF | TGTGCCAGCAGTGAAGTGAGGGTCGGGGAGCTGTTTTTT
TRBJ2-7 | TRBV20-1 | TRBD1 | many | CSASGQGGLDEQYF | TGCAGTGCTAGTGGACAGGGGGGTCTGGACGAGCAGTACTTC
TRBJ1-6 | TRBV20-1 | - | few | CSARRLRRSGQNSPLHF | TGCAGTGCTAGGCGACTCCGTCGTTCAGGACAGAATTCACCCCTCCACTTT
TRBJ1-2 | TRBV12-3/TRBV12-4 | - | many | CASSPKRNYGYTF | TGTGCCAGCAGCCCGAAAAGGAACTATGGCTACACCTTC
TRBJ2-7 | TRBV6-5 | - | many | CASRRSAEQYF | TGTGCCAGCAGACGATCGGCTGAGCAGTACTTC
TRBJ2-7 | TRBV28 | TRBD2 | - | CASSFGGSLNEQYF | TGTGCCAGCAGCTTCGGCGGGAGTTTAAACGAGCAGTACTTC
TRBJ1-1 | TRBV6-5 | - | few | CASSWRGRTEAFF | TGTGCCAGCAGTTGGCGGGGACGGACTGAAGCTTTCTTT
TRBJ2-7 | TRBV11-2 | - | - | CASSFNPLEGEQYF | TGTGCCAGCAGCTTTAACCCCCTGGAGGGCGAGCAGTACTTC
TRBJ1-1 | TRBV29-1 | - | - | CSVVLTGNTEAFF | TGCAGCGTTGTGCTTACAGGGAACACTGAAGCTTTCTTT
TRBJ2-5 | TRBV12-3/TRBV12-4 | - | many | CASSLHRAQETQYF | TGTGCCAGCAGTTTACACAGGGCCCAAGAGACCCAGTACTTC
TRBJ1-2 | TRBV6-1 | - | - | CASIGHGYTF | TGTGCCAGCATAGGACATGGCTACACCTTC
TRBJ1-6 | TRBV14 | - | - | CASSLTGRNSPLHF | TGTGCCAGCAGCCTAACAGGGAGGAATTCACCCCTCCACTTT
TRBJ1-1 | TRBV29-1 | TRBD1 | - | CSVDRGLVTEAFF | TGCAGCGTCGACAGGGGGCTAGTGACTGAAGCTTTCTTT
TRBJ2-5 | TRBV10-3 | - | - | CAISDAGYYGETQYF | TGTGCCATCAGTGATGCGGGGTATTATGGAGAGACCCAGTACTTC
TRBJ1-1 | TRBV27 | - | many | CASNPEGETENTEAFF | TGTGCCAGCAATCCCGAGGGGGAAACGGAGAACACTGAAGCTTTCTTT
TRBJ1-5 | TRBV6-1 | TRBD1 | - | CASRKSGQGVGQPQHF | TGTGCCAGCAGAAAGTCTGGACAGGGCGTAGGACAGCCCCAGCATTTT
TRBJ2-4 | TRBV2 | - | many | CASRGDIQYF | TGTGCCAGCAGGGGGGACATTCAGTACTTC
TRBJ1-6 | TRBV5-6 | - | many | CASSQDVGGSPLHF | TGTGCCAGCAGCCAAGACGTGGGGGGTTCACCCCTCCACTTT
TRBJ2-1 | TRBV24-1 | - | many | CATSAGLYNEQFF | TGTGCCACCAGTGCCGGACTGTACAATGAGCAGTTCTTC
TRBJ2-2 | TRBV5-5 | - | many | CASSLVVKNTGELFF | TGTGCCAGCAGCTTGGTGGTCAAAAACACCGGGGAGCTGTTTTTT
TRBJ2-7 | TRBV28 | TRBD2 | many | CASSSGTSGRATQWEQYF | TGTGCCAGCAGTTCCGGGACTAGCGGGAGGGCCACCCAATGGGAGCAGTACTTC
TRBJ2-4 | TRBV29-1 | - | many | CSVEGIGKNIQYF | TGCAGCGTTGAGGGGATTGGCAAAAACATTCAGTACTTC
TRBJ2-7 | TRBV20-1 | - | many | CSARVWDGTYEQYF | TGCAGTGCTAGAGTTTGGGACGGAACCTACGAGCAGTACTTC
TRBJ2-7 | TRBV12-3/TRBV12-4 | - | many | CASSPSLAFVSYEQYF | TGTGCCAGCAGTCCATCGCTAGCGTTTGTATCCTACGAGCAGTACTTC
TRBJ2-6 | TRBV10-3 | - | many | CAISDRSSGANVLTF | TGTGCCATCAGCGACAGGAGCTCTGGGGCCAACGTCCTGACTTTC
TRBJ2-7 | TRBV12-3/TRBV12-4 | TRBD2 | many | CASSHSGRRAYEQYF | TGTGCCAGCAGCCATAGCGGGAGAAGAGCCTACGAGCAGTACTTC
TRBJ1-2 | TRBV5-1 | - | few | CASSLRAGAGYTF | TGCGCCAGCAGCTTGCGGGCAGGGGCTGGCTACACCTTC
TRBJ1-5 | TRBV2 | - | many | CASAAGWNQPQHF | TGTGCCAGCGCAGCGGGGTGGAATCAGCCCCAGCATTTT